This T cell receptor beta chain came from a study of cytomegalovirus exposure and HLA in healthy donors. Germline V gives CDR1 SGHTA, CDR2 FQGNSA. The CDR3 is made up of 13 amino acids. The V gene end was trimmed by 4 bases and the J gene end by 17 bases; junction bases not matched to a gene: 11. In the PCR, 60 Vbeta and 13 Jbeta primers were used. Repertoires were generated with immunoSEQ multiplex PCR, while TCRdb's copy carries only in-frame clones and drops some. The sample includes over 100,000 clones, 60% to 80% of them seen just once. Specimen: PBMCs. This chain links TRBV7-2 with TRBJ1-6, with TRBD1 matching 7 bases. The source is a male donor in good health and CMV-seropositive. The CDR3 reads CASSSGQPTEVHF. The CDR3 coding sequence is TGTGCCAGCAGCTCGGGACAGCCCACCGAGGTCCACTTT.